This T cell receptor beta chain was captured in a study of radiation and T cells in renal cell carcinoma. In the study overall: Nephrectomy followed 15 Gy stereotactic body radiation by 4 weeks. Study-wide points: From baseline, blood top tumor clonotypes peaked at 2 weeks post-radiation. No pretreatment tumor biopsies were available for baseline clonotypes.

For this clone: What it recognizes is unknown.

CDR1 is MNHEY, CDR2 SMNVEV, per germline (reference sequence). Trimming took 4 bases from V and 14 from J, leaving 18 bases between them. The CDR3 sequence is 14 residues long. Some clones are missing from TCRdb's copy, which holds only in-frame ones; the method was immunoSEQ multiplex PCR. The sample has some 120,000 clones, around 81% seen once. As for time point: blood 2 weeks post-SBRT. Noted treatment: 15 Gy SBRT to primary tumor, nephrectomy 4 weeks later. Serial blood draws occurred at baseline and 2 and 4 weeks post-SBRT. The source of this sequence is a man between 50 and 59 years old with renal cell carcinoma. The sequencing here drew on blood, taken from a patient whose treatment included radiotherapy and nephrectomy. The chain has TRBV27 and TRBJ1-6; D may be TRBD1 (5 bases). The CDR3 DNA is TGTGCCAGCAGTTCCGGGGCCCTCTTGTCCACCCTCCACTTT. Amino acid sequence: CASSSGALLSTLHF.